The 32 T cell receptor beta chains below all came from one sample that was sequenced in a study of T cells in localized non-small cell lung cancer. Produced via immunoSEQ multiplex PCR; TCRdb's table is partial and in-frame only. The data contain 90,000 to 95,000 clones, about nine tenths of them singletons. The sequenced sample was PBMCs, obtained before any cancer treatment. All receptors come from a woman aged 40 to 75 with stage II squamous cell lung carcinoma.

The rearrangement uses TRBV6-1 and TRBJ2-1, with D maybe TRBD1 (5 bases). Germline loops: CDR1 MNHNS, CDR2 SASEGT. The V end lost 0 bases, the J end lost 1 base, and 7 bases lay between the germline ends. The CDR3 extends over 15 amino acids. The CDR3 DNA follows: TGTGCCAGCAGTGAAGCAGGGGTATCCTACAATGAGCAGTTCTTC. It codes for CASSEAGVSYNEQFF.

The rearrangement links TRBV29-1 to TRBJ2-3, with 16 bases identical to TRBD2. V lost 4 bases, J lost 3 bases, and 7 bases stayed unmatched. CDR3 size: 17 residues. CDR1 is SQVTM and CDR2 is ANQGSEA in the germline V gene. The CDR3 DNA follows: TGCAGCGTTGGGGGACTAGCGGGAGGGGCGGGGACAGATACGCAGTATTTT. As protein: CSVGGLAGGAGTDTQYF.

The chain links TRBV7-9 to TRBJ2-1; D perhaps matches TRBD1 (5 bases). From germline, CDR1 is SEHNR and CDR2 FQNEAQ (reference sequence). The CDR3 totals 17 residues. The germline V and J ends were trimmed by 1 base and 3 bases, with 16 bases remaining between them. As DNA, the CDR3 is TGTGCCAGCAGCTTAGGTAGGGGCCGCGACAACTACAATGAGCAGTTCTTC. Translated, it gives CASSLGRGRDNYNEQFF.

The chain couples TRBV5-4 to TRBJ1-1; TRBD1 agrees at 9 bases. This CDR3 comprises 18 residues. The J segment lost 1 base and the V segment lost 1 base, leaving 11 bases of the junction unmatched. Germline assignment: CDR1 SGHNT and CDR2 YYREEE (reference sequence). The CDR3 region has the DNA TGTGCCAGCAGCTTGCCTACATACGGACAGGGGACGAACACTGAAGCTTTCTTT. This translates into CASSLPTYGQGTNTEAFF.

This chain joins TRBV6-5 and TRBJ2-1, with 7 bases that match TRBD2. Unmatched junction bases numbered 8, after V lost 6 bases and J lost 12 bases. Germline values: CDR1 MNHEY, CDR2 SVGAGI. This CDR3 region has 12 residues. In DNA, the CDR3 is TGTGCCAGCAGGGGGGGGAATGGCGGGCAGTTCTTC. Translation: CASRGGNGGQFF.

The chain carries TRBV28 and TRBJ2-7; D gene ambiguous. V lost 6 bases to trimming and J lost 7 bases, with 10 bases between them. Germline lookup yields CDR1 MDHEN and CDR2 SYDVKM. The CDR3 loop spans 11 amino acids. The CDR3 is CASRASREQYF. In DNA form, the CDR3 reads TGTGCCAGCAGGGCCTCTCGGGAGCAGTACTTC.

The chain is built from TRBV6-1 and TRBJ1-2, with a weak D call TRBD1 (6 bases). The CDR3 loop spans 16 amino acids. V was shortened by 3 bases and J by 0 bases, with 14 bases between the two germline ends. The V gene's germline CDR1 is MNHNS and CDR2 SASEGT. CDR3 amino acids: CASSDGAGAANYGYTF. In DNA, the CDR3 is TGTGCCAGCAGTGATGGGGCAGGGGCGGCTAACTATGGCTACACCTTC.

The CDR3 spells CASSPQTESVSGANVLTF. In DNA, the CDR3 is TGTGCCAGCAGCCCGCAGACAGAGTCTGTCTCTGGGGCCAACGTCCTGACTTTC. The chain has TRBV7-6 and TRBJ2-6; D is possibly TRBD1 (5 bases). Trimming shortened V by 5 bases and J by 0 bases, and 17 bases separated the two germline ends. The CDR3 runs to 18 residues. Germline V gives CDR1 SGHVS, CDR2 FNYEAQ.

The chain has TRBV7-6 and TRBJ1-3; no clear D gene. CDR3 size: 16 residues. V was cut by 5 bases and J by 4 bases, with 18 bases left in between. Germline-derived CDR1 and CDR2 are SGHVS and FNYEAQ. CDR3 region: CASSPIEHTGGNTIYF. The CDR3 nucleotides read TGTGCCAGCAGCCCCATTGAGCACACGGGAGGAAACACCATATATTTT.

This chain joins TRBV5-4 and TRBJ2-6; D unclear. Trimming removed 4 bases from V and 2 bases from J, with 4 bases in between. The CDR3 is 13 residues long. CDR1 and CDR2 (germline): SGHNT, YYREEE (reference sequence). CDR3 in DNA: TGTGCCAGCAGCCCCACTGGGGCCAACGTCCTGACTTTC. Residues: CASSPTGANVLTF.

The chain joins TRBV5-4 to TRBJ1-6; D is uncertain. V lost 4 bases and J lost 7, with 18 bases in between. Germline-derived CDR1 and CDR2 are SGHNT and YYREEE (reference sequence). There are 16 residues in the CDR3. The CDR3 here is CASSPADGTQNSPLHF. The DNA of the CDR3 is TGTGCCAGCAGCCCAGCCGACGGAACTCAGAATTCACCCCTCCACTTT.

The chain combines TRBV2 with TRBJ2-1; D is uncertain. The CDR3 is 11 residues long. Trimming took off 5 bases at V and 9 bases at J, with 8 bases between the two ends. Germline V gene lookup returns CDR1 SNHLY and CDR2 FYNNEI. CDR3 amino acids: CASSFFTEQFF. The CDR3 region has the DNA TGTGCCAGCAGTTTTTTCACTGAGCAGTTCTTC.

This CDR3 reads CASSRTGRTDTQYF. In DNA form, the CDR3 reads TGCGCCAGTTCCCGGACAGGTCGCACAGATACGCAGTATTTT. The chain recombines TRBV5-1 with TRBJ2-3; 7 bases are a match to TRBD1. The junction had 7 bases not matched to a gene; V was cut back by 8 bases and J by 1 base. CDR1 is SGHRS, CDR2 YFSETQ, per germline. CDR3 length equals 14 residues.

The chain recombines TRBV6-5 with TRBJ1-4; 8 positions match TRBD1. Losses at the gene ends were 5 bases for V and 7 bases for J; bases not matched to a gene: 9. Germline CDR1 reads MNHEY; CDR2 reads SVGAGI. CDR3 size: 15 residues. The CDR3 nucleotides read TGTGCCAGCAGTCCCCTGACAGGGGAGGGTGAAAAACTGTTTTTT. Translated, it gives CASSPLTGEGEKLFF.

The chain has TRBV28 and TRBJ2-5, with D perhaps TRBD2 (6 bases). CDR1 is MDHEN and CDR2 is SYDVKM in the germline V gene. The CDR3 covers 13 residues. Trimming took off 5 bases at V and 2 bases at J, with 9 bases between the two ends. Here the CDR3 DNA reads TGTGCCAGCAGTCCCGGGGGACAAGAGACCCAGTACTTC. Translating it yields CASSPGGQETQYF.

J is TRBJ1-3 and V is TRBV10-3; D ambiguous. Between the trimmed V and J ends, which lost 11 bases and 4 bases, there was a span of 30 bases. The germline gives CDR1 ENHRY, CDR2 SYGVKD. CDR3 length: 18 amino acids. The CDR3 region has the DNA TGTGCCTCGGGAGGGCAGATCACTCTCCCCGCGAGAGGAAACACCATATATTTT. This codes for CASGGQITLPARGNTIYF.

The V call is TRBV2, the J call TRBJ2-7; D gene uncertain. This CDR3 is 11 amino acids long. The germline V gene encodes CDR1 SNHLY and CDR2 FYNNEI. V lost 6 bases, J lost 2 bases, and 5 bases lay in between. CDR3 nucleotide sequence: TGTGCCAGCAGCCTAACCTACGAGCAGTACTTC. Its protein product is CASSLTYEQYF.

This clone is a singleton in its sample. V gene TRBV10-3 combines with J gene TRBJ2-1; TRBD2 matches 7 bases. Germline V lookup: CDR1 ENHRY, CDR2 SYGVKD. The CDR3 has 15 amino acids. Unmatched junction bases numbered 5, after V lost 2 bases and J lost 4 bases. The CDR3 sequence: CAISEEGLRYNEQFF. In DNA form, the CDR3 reads TGTGCCATCAGTGAGGAGGGACTACGATACAATGAGCAGTTCTTC.

This sequence joins TRBV30 and TRBJ2-1, with unresolved D. This CDR3 is 14 amino acids long. Germline loops: CDR1 GTSNPN, CDR2 SVGIG (reference sequence). The V end lost 4 bases, the J end lost 0 bases, and 10 bases lay between the germline ends. CDR3 region: CAWTTASSYNEQFF. In DNA, the CDR3 is TGTGCCTGGACGACTGCCAGCTCCTACAATGAGCAGTTCTTC.

The chain carries TRBV9 and TRBJ2-7, with 8 bases matching TRBD2. J gave up 3 bases and V 4 bases, and 12 bases lay outside the gene matches. The CDR3 is made up of 16 amino acids. In germline, CDR1 is SGDLS, CDR2 YYNGEE. The CDR3 coding sequence is TGTGCCAGCAGCCCCCGGGAAGCGGGGGCCCTCTACGAGCAGTACTTC. Its protein product is CASSPREAGALYEQYF.

The chain is built from TRBV7-6 and TRBJ2-2, with D maybe TRBD1 (6 bases). Germline V CDR1 and CDR2: SGHVS, FNYEAQ. The V end lost 5 bases, the J end lost 2 bases, and 21 bases lay between the germline ends. The CDR3 is 18 residues long. CDR3 nucleotide sequence: TGTGCCAGCAGCGCCACAATACCCGGGACACCAAACACCGGGGAGCTGTTTTTT. It is translated as CASSATIPGTPNTGELFF. The entire variable domain, with the rest obtained from reference TRBV7-6 and TRBJ2-2, is as follows: GAGVSQSPRYKVTKRGQDVALRCDPISGHVSLYWYRQALGQGPEFLTYFNYEAQQDKSGLPNDRFSAERPEGSISTLTIQRTEQRDSAMYRCASSATIPGTPNTGELFFGEGSRLTVL.

This clone has a handful of counts. The chain employs TRBV6-4 and TRBJ2-2; 9 bases align to TRBD1. Trimming at V came to 0 bases and at J to 4 bases, leaving 6 bases not matched to a gene. The CDR3 spans 17 residues. In germline, CDR1 is MRHNA, CDR2 SNTAGT. The CDR3 nucleotides are TGTGCCAGCAGTGACTCGCTTACAGGGGGCCCCACCGGGGAGCTGTTTTTT. Protein: CASSDSLTGGPTGELFF.

The V call is TRBV2, the J call TRBJ1-2, with D unclear. There are 11 residues in the CDR3. CDR1 and CDR2 (germline): SNHLY, FYNNEI. Trimming removed 4 bases at V and 8 bases at J, with 8 bases between. The CDR3 nucleotides read TGTGCCAGCAGTGGGCCCATAGGCTACACCTTC. It yields the protein CASSGPIGYTF.

The V call is TRBV6-5, the J call TRBJ1-1, with TRBD1 as a possible D gene (5 bases). The ends were cut back, 6 bases at V and 2 bases at J, with 16 bases in the middle. Germline V gene data show CDR1 as MNHEY and CDR2 as SVGAGI. The CDR3 runs to 15 residues. The CDR3 loop reads CASSSSGAANTEAFF. The CDR3 DNA reads TGTGCCAGCAGCAGCTCCGGGGCAGCAAACACTGAAGCTTTCTTT.

The chain recombines TRBV14 with TRBJ2-1; 8 bases are shared with TRBD2. This CDR3 comprises 15 residues. Germline CDR1 SGHDN, CDR2 FVKESK. V lost 4 bases and J lost 6; bases outside the gene matches: 8. The chain's CDR3 is CASSLAAGGGNEQFF. The CDR3, as DNA: TGTGCCAGCAGCCTCGCGGCGGGAGGAGGCAATGAGCAGTTCTTC.

The chain recombines TRBV9 with TRBJ2-3; D uncertain. The CDR3 loop spans 12 amino acids. Trimming left V 0 bases short and J 4 bases short, with 3 bases between. Per germline, CDR1 SGDLS and CDR2 YYNGEE. DNA for the CDR3: TGTGCCAGCAGCGTAGGGTCAGATACGCAGTATTTT. Translated: CASSVGSDTQYF.

This chain uses TRBV10-1 with TRBJ1-2; D is undetermined. CDR3 length: 14 residues. The V gene lost 5 bases and the J gene lost 7 bases, with 17 bases spanning the gap. The germline V gene encodes CDR1 WNHNN and CDR2 SYGVQD (reference sequence). CDR3 protein: CASSPTSSGGGYTF. The DNA for the CDR3 is TGCGCCAGCAGTCCAACCTCTAGTGGTGGTGGCTACACCTTC.

The gene calls are TRBV19 and TRBJ1-3; 9 bases fit TRBD1. This CDR3 region has 16 residues. Losses at the gene ends were 4 bases for V and 0 bases for J; bases not matched to a gene: 4. The V gene's germline CDR1 is LNHDA and CDR2 SQIVND (reference sequence). The CDR3 DNA is TGTGCCAGTAGTACTGGACAGGGGTTCTCTGGAAACACCATATATTTT. Its protein is CASSTGQGFSGNTIYF. Using reference TRBV19 and TRBJ1-3 for the parts outside the CDR3, the full variable domain is DGGITQSPKYLFRKEGQNVTLSCEQNLNHDAMYWYRQDPGQGLRLIYYSQIVNDFQKGDIAEGYSVSREKKESFPLTVTSAQKNPTAFYLCASSTGQGFSGNTIYFGEGSWLTVV.

This clone was seen only once. The rearrangement links TRBV18 to TRBJ2-7, with D unresolved. This CDR3 spans 14 amino acids. From germline, CDR1 is KGHSH and CDR2 LQKENI. Trimming shortened V by 0 bases and J by 2 bases, and 8 bases separated the two germline ends. The CDR3 loop reads CASSPPGTTYEQYF. CDR3 DNA: TGTGCCAGCTCACCACCGGGCACCACCTACGAGCAGTACTTC.

CDR3: CASSGGGTGGADTQYF. The CDR3 DNA reads as TGTGCCAGTAGCGGCGGCGGGACAGGGGGCGCAGATACGCAGTATTTT. The V call is TRBV19, the J call TRBJ2-3, with 12 bases lining up with TRBD1. There are 16 residues in the CDR3. Germline values: CDR1 LNHDA, CDR2 SQIVND (reference sequence). Losses at the gene ends were 6 bases for V and 4 bases for J; bases not matched to a gene: 8.

This chain uses TRBV6-1 with TRBJ1-5; a possible D gene is TRBD1 (6 bases). CDR1 is MNHNS and CDR2 is SASEGT in the germline V gene. V lost 4 bases and J lost 9, with 13 bases in between. The CDR3 totals 13 residues. CDR3 sequence: CASSGQGQGPQHF. The CDR3 DNA is TGTGCCAGCAGTGGGCAGGGGCAGGGGCCCCAGCATTTT.

The chain has TRBV25-1 and TRBJ2-1; D assignment may be TRBD1 or TRBD2 (5 bases each). The germline V and J ends were trimmed by 2 bases and 7 bases, with 18 bases remaining between them. CDR1 MGHDK and CDR2 SYGVNS come from the germline V gene. This CDR3 is built from 16 residues. CDR3 nucleotide sequence: TGTGCCAGCAGTGAAGTCCCCGGGACCAAGTGGAATGAGCAGTTCTTC. As protein: CASSEVPGTKWNEQFF.